This record looks at one T cell receptor (beta chain) sequence and its context. Antigen: not known. CDR1 is SGHTA, CDR2 FQGNSA, per germline. V was cut by 4 bases and J by 8 bases, with 19 bases left in between. This CDR3 is 15 amino acids long. This record belongs to a study of T cell responses to AZD1222 COVID-19 vaccine. Across the whole study: Second doses were pooled across both intervals (about 4 or about 12 weeks). Broader study findings: An increase in Spike-specific TCR breadth and depth was observed after two AZD1222 doses. Unmutated variant regions reportedly attract nearly half of all spike-specific TCRs.

Libraries were prepared by immunoSEQ multiplex PCR; TCRdb keeps only in-frame clonotypes and omits some of them. This table holds approximately 73,000 clones, about four fifths found once. The sample here was peripheral blood, taken on day 0 of AZD1222 vaccination. The sequence derives from an adult in good health. The V call is TRBV7-2, the J call TRBJ2-3; perhaps D is TRBD1 or TRBD2 (5 bases each). For the CDR3, the DNA is TGTGCCAGCAGCTCATCGGGCACTCCTGGGGGTACGCAGTATTTT. Amino acids: CASSSSGTPGGTQYF.